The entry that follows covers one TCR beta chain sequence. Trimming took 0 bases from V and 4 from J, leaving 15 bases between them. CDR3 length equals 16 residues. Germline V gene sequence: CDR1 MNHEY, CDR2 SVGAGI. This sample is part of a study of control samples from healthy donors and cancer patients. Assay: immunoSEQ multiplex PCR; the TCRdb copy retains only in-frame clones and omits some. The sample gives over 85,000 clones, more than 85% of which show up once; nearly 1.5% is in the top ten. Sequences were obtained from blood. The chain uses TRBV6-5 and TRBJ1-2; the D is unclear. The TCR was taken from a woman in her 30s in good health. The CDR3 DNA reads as TGTGCCAGCAGTTACTCGAACAAGAATTACTTCTATGGCTACACCTTC. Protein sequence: CASSYSNKNYFYGYTF.